This note documents a single TCR beta chain sequence. This clonotype was detected many times. Its antigen has not been determined. Base quality data are lacking; no much larger clone is found one base away. The data were taken from a study of T cells in Graves' hyperthyroidism and ophthalmopathy (dated by TCRdb to between 2017 and 2020). At the level of the whole study: Peripheral blood was collected at initial diagnosis, before any treatment. TCR V-J signatures able to tell the groups apart were searched for in a discovery cohort of around 95 patients, of whom more than 40 had Graves' ophthalmopathy and 57 had stable Graves' hyperthyroidism. Prospective prediction of ophthalmopathy was tested in an independent validation cohort consisting of 18 hyperthyroidism patients and 15 or so patients who later progressed to ophthalmopathy. The 95 to 100 discovery patients were divided at random into training and test sets in a 7:3 ratio. Thyroid tissue and blood T-cell repertoires from six or seven Graves' hyperthyroidism patients were also compared in the study. After blood sampling, hyperthyroidism patients were treated with methimazole at a starting dose of 30 mg daily, and ophthalmopathy patients were treated with high-dose intravenous methylprednisolone. According to the paper, TCR Vbeta CDR3 sequencing was carried out on about 140 peripheral blood samples, which came from under 50 ophthalmopathy, around 75 hyperthyroidism and roughly 17 progressor patients. General findings and caveats noted by the study authors: A 13 V-J signature model separated ophthalmopathy from stable hyperthyroidism, with 87.88% sensitivity and 81% to 82% specificity in cross-validation and 80%/75% in testing. Most expanded thyroid clonotypes (frequency above 0.001) were also found in blood, which suggests that blood repertoires may mirror thyroid immune responses. Sample size was not statistically predetermined, and investigators were not blinded to group allocation. In validation, progression to ophthalmopathy was predicted by the model with 70.59% sensitivity and 72.22% specificity, a median of about 6 months before onset.

The CDR3 runs 13 residues from the cysteine to the phenylalanine. Kept here is only the CDR3 DNA, which spans 39 bases and is read in frame from base 1. V sheds 2 bases and J sheds 8 bases, leaving 12 bases between their ends. Amplification of TCR beta CDR3 regions was carried out from RNA transcripts. A first-round RT-PCR of the TCR CDR3 used the HTBI primer set with the Qiagen OneStep RT-PCR kit. The libraries were constructed in a second round of multiplex PCR and then size-selected and purified. Libraries were sequenced paired-end with 100 bp reads on an Illumina HiSeq2000. The source study handled its data this way. SOAPnuke was used to process the raw data, removing reads that contained adapters or uncalled bases, had a mean Phred below 15, or lacked an exact match to the constant primer or identifier. High-quality paired reads were merged with COPE v1.2.5, and unique nucleotide sequences were defined as clonotypes. MiTCR v1.1 was used to align clonotypes to the IMGT TRBV, TRBD and TRBJ reference segments. The analysis included only V-J combinations with a frequency above 0.0001, which together covered 99% to 99.2% of the repertoires. The TCS score was defined as F50 (clonal expansion) divided by E x V (chaos), with BLOSUM62-based TCRdist calculated between CDR3 peptides within each V-J. Welch's t-statistics and random forest reduced several hundred V-J features to fewer than 15, which were used in a naive Bayes classifier (R e1071). The public reads were quality trimmed at Q25 with fastp and then assembled into clones with MiXCR by TCRdb, keeping productive beta chains. Entries are consolidated by CDR3 protein sequence, retaining the most common genes and DNA. These V and J calls rely on TCRdb rather than the paper's analysis. The sample profile shows about 180,000 distinct CDR3 sequences; approximately 15% of them were found once. Of the sample, around 29% falls within the top ten clones.

Stable Graves' hyperthyroidism was defined as no progression to ophthalmopathy during 18 months of follow-up. Hyperthyroidism patients were newly diagnosed, had a disease duration of under 2 months, and were aged 18 to 65 years. Exclusion was applied to patients with uncontrolled infections, other autoimmune diseases, pregnancy or lactation. Clinical symptoms, serum thyroxine and TRAb, thyroid ultrasound, and orbital computed tomography formed the basis for the diagnoses. PBMCs were isolated from more than 9 ml of fresh peripheral blood by Ficoll-Paque density gradient centrifugation. Total RNA was extracted using Trizol reagent, and RNA quality was assessed on an Agilent 2100 Bioanalyzer.

This receptor was taken from a woman in her 50s with Graves' hyperthyroidism. The sequenced sample was blood. Recombination joined TRBV12-3 or TRBV12-4 with TRBJ1-2, with TRBD1 tentatively as D gene (5 bases match). The DNA sequence is given as TGTGCCAGCAGTTTACGGGGCGCGGAGGGCTACACCTTC. This is translated as CASSLRGAEGYTF.